The table lists the clone carrying this T cell receptor (beta chain) with a few counts. The sample belongs to a study of T-cell memory formation after mild COVID-19. MiXCR, run by TCRdb on the 5' RACE reads, gives a single entry per CDR3 protein. The data contain 350,000 or so distinct CDR3 sequences, about an eighth of them singletons. V lost 1 base and J 3 bases, leaving 12 bases between the germline ends. Germline CDR1 reads SGHNT; CDR2 reads YYREEE (reference sequence). The CDR3 contains 15 residues. The clonotype comes from a man aged 18 to 30 who had mild COVID-19 (a few samples of this study predate the infection). Cell type and time point are not known. The J gene is TRBJ2-3, the V gene TRBV5-4; TRBD2 might be the D (5 bases). Sequenced sample: PBMCs or a T cell subset sorted from them (not recorded which). The DNA of the CDR3 is TGTGCCAGCAGCTTGCGGGTGAGGAGGACAGATACGCAGTATTTT. It yields the protein CASSLRVRRTDTQYF.